This TCR beta chain was identified during a study of blood T cell repertoires in COVID-19. Overall study: Acute and convalescent COVID-19 samples came from the United States, Italy and Spain. PBMCs, B-cell-depleted T cells, or T cells provided the cDNA or gDNA that made up the material.

Original processing methods: Nucleated cell number was recorded as an estimate derived from reference gene primer amplification. The repertoire was sequenced with immunoSEQ multiplex PCR; TCRdb's copy has only in-frame clones and lacks some. For V, J and clone size, that table is used; D and trimming come from the DNA. The table includes about 150,000 clones, about nine tenths detected once. V lost 4 bases and J lost 9, with 18 bases in between. The germline gives CDR1 KGHDR, CDR2 SFDVKD. The CDR3 covers 15 residues. The sample taken for sequencing was peripheral blood. The TCR was taken from a woman aged 70-85 years with acute or convalescent COVID-19. The rearrangement links TRBV24-1 to TRBJ2-1; tentatively, D is TRBD2 (6 bases). The CDR3 DNA reads TGTGCCACCAGTGAACTGAGTGGGGGGAGGTCTGAGCAGTTCTTC. Translation gives CATSELSGGRSEQFF.